Here is one T cell receptor beta chain with its context. The data derive from a study of blood T cell repertoires in COVID-19. Across the study: Acute and convalescent COVID-19 specimens originated in the United States, Italy and Spain. T cells, B-cell-depleted T cells, or PBMCs supplied cDNA or gDNA.

Per the study methods: Reference gene primer amplification in the assay estimated nucleated cell counts. TCRdb's table, derived via immunoSEQ multiplex PCR, lists solely in-frame clones and lacks some. From that table come the V and J calls and clone size; the DNA was used to work out D and trimming. The repertoire holds roughly 87,000 clones, with roughly 89% as singletons. Sequencing was carried out using peripheral blood. This clonotype was obtained from a woman of 80 years or more with active COVID-19.

As DNA, the CDR3 is TGTGCCACCAGTGAACCGACGGGGGAATCCGGAAACACCATATATTTT. Amino acid sequence: CATSEPTGESGNTIYF. The chain carries TRBV24-1 and TRBJ1-3; D possibly corresponds to TRBD1 (5 bases). From germline, CDR1 is KGHDR and CDR2 SFDVKD. CDR3 size: 16 residues. Trimming stripped 4 bases from V and 4 bases from J, with 16 bases between.